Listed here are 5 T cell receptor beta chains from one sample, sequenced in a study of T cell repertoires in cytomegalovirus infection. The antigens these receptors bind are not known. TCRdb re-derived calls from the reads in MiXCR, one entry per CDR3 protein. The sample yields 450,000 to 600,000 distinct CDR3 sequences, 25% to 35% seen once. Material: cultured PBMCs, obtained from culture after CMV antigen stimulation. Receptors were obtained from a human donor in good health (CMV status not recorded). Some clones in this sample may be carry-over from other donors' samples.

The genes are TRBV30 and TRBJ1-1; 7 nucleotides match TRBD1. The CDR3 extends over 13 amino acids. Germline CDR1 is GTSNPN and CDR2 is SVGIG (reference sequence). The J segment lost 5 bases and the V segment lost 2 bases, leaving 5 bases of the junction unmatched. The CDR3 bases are TGTGCCTGGAGTCTGACAGGGAAAACTGAAGCTTTCTTT. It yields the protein CAWSLTGKTEAFF.

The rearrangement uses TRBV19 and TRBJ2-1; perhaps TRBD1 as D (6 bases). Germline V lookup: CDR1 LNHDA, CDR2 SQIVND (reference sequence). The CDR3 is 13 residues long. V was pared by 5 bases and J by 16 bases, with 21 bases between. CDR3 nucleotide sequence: TGTGCCAGTAGTGCCCCGGGGACAACCTCCGACTTCTTC. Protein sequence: CASSAPGTTSDFF.

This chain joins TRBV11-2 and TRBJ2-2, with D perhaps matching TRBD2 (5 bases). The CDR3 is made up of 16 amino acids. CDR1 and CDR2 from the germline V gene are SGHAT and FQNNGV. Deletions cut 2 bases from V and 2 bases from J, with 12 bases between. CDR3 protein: CASSLRRAGNTGELFF. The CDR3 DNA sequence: TGTGCCAGCAGCTTAAGACGGGCGGGTAACACCGGGGAGCTGTTTTTT.

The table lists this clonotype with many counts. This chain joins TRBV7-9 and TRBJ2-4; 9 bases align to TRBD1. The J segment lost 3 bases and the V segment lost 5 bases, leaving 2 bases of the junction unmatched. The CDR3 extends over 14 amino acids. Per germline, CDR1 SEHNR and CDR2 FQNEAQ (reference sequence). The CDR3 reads CASSRTGVKNIQYF. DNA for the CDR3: TGTGCCAGCAGCCGGACAGGGGTCAAAAACATTCAGTACTTC.

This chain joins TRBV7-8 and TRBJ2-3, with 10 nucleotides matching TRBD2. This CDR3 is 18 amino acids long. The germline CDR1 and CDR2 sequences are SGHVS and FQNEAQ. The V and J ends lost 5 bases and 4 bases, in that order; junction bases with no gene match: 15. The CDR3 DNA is TGTGCCAGCAGCCGGGCGGGAGCGGGAGGGCCTAGGGCAGATACGCAGTATTTT. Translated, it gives CASSRAGAGGPRADTQYF.